The next 29 T cell receptor beta chains were all read from a single sample in a study of blood T cell repertoires in COVID-19. Sequencing used immunoSEQ multiplex PCR; TCRdb keeps in-frame clones, though not all of them. The repertoire consists of more than 150,000 clones, with over 70% occurring once and the leading ten covering 0.45% to 0.6%. Specimen: peripheral blood. These receptors came from a man aged 55 to 70 with acute or convalescent COVID-19.

This clone was detected a few times. J is TRBJ2-5 and V is TRBV9; 7 bases align to TRBD2. The CDR3 covers 15 residues. CDR1 and CDR2 from the germline V gene are SGDLS and YYNGEE. Germline trimming cut 2 bases from V and 5 bases from J; bases unmatched to any gene: 9. The DNA of the CDR3 is TGTGCCAGCAGCGTGGATGCGGGGGAGCAGGAGACCCAGTACTTC. Translation: CASSVDAGEQETQYF.

The chain links TRBV6-5 to TRBJ2-7, with D perhaps TRBD1 (5 bases). Germline CDR1 reads MNHEY; CDR2 reads SVGAGI. This CDR3 comprises 14 residues. V was clipped by 0 bases and J by 7 bases, with 13 bases between them. The CDR3 nucleotides are TGTGCCAGCAGTTACTCAGCAGGGTTCGGGGAGCAGTACTTC. It yields the protein CASSYSAGFGEQYF.

The gene calls are TRBV3-1 (or the pseudogene TRBV3-2) and TRBJ1-1, with 8 bases identical to TRBD1. This CDR3 comprises 13 residues. V trimming: 8 bases; J trimming: 6 bases; junction bases outside the gene matches: 8. CDR1 is LGHDT and CDR2 is YNNKEL in the germline V gene (reference sequence). The CDR3: CASHPGQGSEAFF. The CDR3 DNA reads TGTGCCAGCCACCCAGGACAGGGATCTGAAGCTTTCTTT.

This clone was detected only a few times. The chain joins TRBV12-3 or TRBV12-4 to TRBJ2-1, with a possible D match to TRBD2 (6 bases). This CDR3 has 11 residues. Trimming shortened V by 3 bases and J by 9 bases, and 6 bases separated the two germline ends. The CDR3 here is CASSFGGEQFF. In DNA, the CDR3 is TGTGCCAGCAGTTTCGGGGGTGAGCAGTTCTTC.

This chain uses TRBV3-1 (or the pseudogene TRBV3-2) with TRBJ1-2, with 8 bases matching TRBD1. V lost 4 bases and J lost 4; bases outside the gene matches: 8. The germline gives CDR1 LGHDT, CDR2 YNNKEL (reference sequence). This CDR3 is 15 amino acids long. The CDR3 DNA is TGTGCCAGCAGCCTCCTAACAGGGGGGACCTATGGCTACACCTTC. Protein sequence: CASSLLTGGTYGYTF.

V and J are TRBV11-1 and TRBJ2-7; D is unresolved. Trimming took off 3 bases at V and 2 bases at J, with 8 bases between the two ends. This CDR3 contains 13 residues. CDR1 is SGHAT and CDR2 is FQDESV in the germline V gene (reference sequence). This chain's CDR3 is CASSLPGPYEQYF. CDR3 bases: TGTGCCAGCAGCTTGCCAGGCCCCTACGAGCAGTACTTC.

V and J are TRBV28 and TRBJ1-3; a possible D gene is TRBD1 (6 bases). The germline V and J ends were trimmed by 2 bases and 4 bases, with 15 bases remaining between them. CDR3 length equals 16 residues. The germline V gene encodes CDR1 MDHEN and CDR2 SYDVKM. The CDR3 coding sequence is TGTGCCAGCAGTTTAGACCTTGCAGGGGTCGGAAACACCATATATTTT. Amino acid sequence: CASSLDLAGVGNTIYF.

The CDR3, as DNA: TGTGCCAGCAGCTTGGCGAACACTGAAGCTTTCTTT. Encoded protein: CASSLANTEAFF. The gene calls are TRBV11-2 and TRBJ1-1; D not certain. V lost 3 bases and J lost 1, with 3 bases in between. The V gene's germline CDR1 is SGHAT and CDR2 FQNNGV. This CDR3 region has 12 residues.

This chain uses TRBV14 with TRBJ2-1, with 11 bases aligning to TRBD2. V lost 6 bases and J lost 7; bases outside the gene matches: 2. There are 13 residues in the CDR3. Germline CDR1 is SGHDN and CDR2 is FVKESK. The CDR3 nucleotides read TGTGCCAGCAGGGCTAGCGGGAGGAATGAGCAGTTCTTC. It specifies CASRASGRNEQFF.

V is TRBV12-3 or TRBV12-4 and J is TRBJ2-5; D gene uncertain. The CDR3 sequence is 12 residues long. Trimming pared 5 bases from V and 7 bases from J, leaving 11 bases between. The chain's CDR3 is CASSPSRWTQYF. The CDR3, as DNA: TGTGCCAGCAGTCCTTCGAGGTGGACCCAGTACTTC.

This chain uses TRBV28 with TRBJ1-5; the D gene is possibly TRBD1 (6 bases). Trimming stripped 3 bases from V and 2 bases from J, with 17 bases between. Germline V gives CDR1 MDHEN, CDR2 SYDVKM. The CDR3 loop spans 17 amino acids. DNA for the CDR3: TGTGCCAGCAGTTTCTCGCTTAGAGCAGGGGGCAATCAGCCCCAGCATTTT. This encodes CASSFSLRAGGNQPQHF.

The genes are TRBV19 and TRBJ2-2, with a possible D match to TRBD2 (5 bases). The germline gives CDR1 LNHDA, CDR2 SQIVND (reference sequence). V was pared by 7 bases and J by 0 bases, with 9 bases between. The CDR3 covers 14 residues. CDR3 amino acids: CASTGNSNTGELFF. The CDR3 nucleotides are TGTGCCAGTACCGGGAACTCGAACACCGGGGAGCTGTTTTTT.

The V and J genes are TRBV18 and TRBJ2-3; D is ambiguous. The length of the CDR3 is 14 residues. Germline V gene data show CDR1 as KGHSH and CDR2 as LQKENI. The ends were cut back, 0 bases at V and 3 bases at J, with 7 bases in the middle. CDR3 sequence (DNA): TGTGCCAGCTCACCACCAGCGAGAACAGATACGCAGTATTTT. Protein product: CASSPPARTDTQYF.

The genes are TRBV3-1 (or the pseudogene TRBV3-2) and TRBJ1-2; 7 bases line up with TRBD1. The CDR3 consists of 15 residues. Germline lookup yields CDR1 LGHDT and CDR2 YNNKEL (reference sequence). After removal of 0 bases from V and 3 bases from J, the junction contained 4 bases not matched to a gene. This CDR3 is CASSQDGTADYGYTF. The CDR3 coding sequence is TGTGCCAGCAGCCAAGATGGGACAGCAGACTATGGCTACACCTTC.

In its sample, this clone was seen a few times. V gene TRBV6-2 or TRBV6-3 combines with J gene TRBJ2-4; no reliable D call. V was trimmed by 6 bases and J by 0 bases, leaving 15 bases between them. CDR1 and CDR2 (germline): MNHEY, SVGEGT. The CDR3 consists of 16 residues. In DNA form, the CDR3 reads TGTGCCAGCAGCCTCTCCCCTGTCGGAGCCAAAAACATTCAGTACTTC. Encoded protein: CASSLSPVGAKNIQYF.

The chain is built from TRBV7-2 and TRBJ2-3, with 7 bases identical to TRBD2. The CDR3 is 15 amino acids. The germline gives CDR1 SGHTA, CDR2 FQGNSA. J lost 8 bases, V lost 1 base, and 9 bases had no gene match. The CDR3 region has the DNA TGTGCCAGCAGCTTAGAGGGGACCCCGGGGGGTACGCAGTATTTT. Its translation is CASSLEGTPGGTQYF.

This clone has only one observation. The CDR3: CASSQDRLPTGELFF. Written as DNA, the CDR3 is TGCGCCAGCAGCCAAGATCGACTTCCAACCGGGGAGCTGTTTTTT. The rearrangement links TRBV4-3 to TRBJ2-2; D is uncertain. Germline CDR1 is LGHNA and CDR2 is YSLEER. Trimming took 0 bases from V and 5 from J, leaving 10 bases between them. This CDR3 is 15 amino acids long.

The V call is TRBV5-6, the J call TRBJ2-7; D gene uncertain. V gave up 2 bases and J gave up 3 bases, with 6 bases separating them. The CDR3 contains 12 residues. The germline V gene encodes CDR1 SGHDT and CDR2 YYEEEE. The CDR3 DNA sequence: TGTGCCAGCAGCTTTAAATTCTACGAGCAGTACTTC. Its translation: CASSFKFYEQYF.

In nucleotides, the CDR3 is TGCGCCAGCAGCTTGGAAACAGGATGGGATTTGGCTTTCTTT. Protein: CASSLETGWDLAFF. The genes are TRBV5-1 and TRBJ1-1; D perhaps matches TRBD1 (5 bases). This CDR3 comprises 14 residues. V dropped 0 bases and J dropped 11 bases, with 17 bases sitting between them. Per germline, CDR1 SGHRS and CDR2 YFSETQ.

V and J are TRBV9 and TRBJ1-1; D is possibly TRBD1 (5 bases). V was trimmed by 1 base and J by 1 base, leaving 5 bases between them. The germline CDR1 and CDR2 sequences are SGDLS and YYNGEE. The CDR3 is 13 residues long. Here the CDR3 DNA reads TGTGCCAGCAGCGTAACAGGGAACACTGAAGCTTTCTTT. Translating it yields CASSVTGNTEAFF.

This sequence joins TRBV9 and TRBJ2-3; 10 bases line up with TRBD2. The germline V gene encodes CDR1 SGDLS and CDR2 YYNGEE. The J segment lost 4 bases and the V segment lost 2 bases, leaving 7 bases of the junction unmatched. The CDR3 spans 16 residues. CDR3 sequence (DNA): TGTGCCAGCAGCGTGGGTATAGCGGGAGGTTCAGATACGCAGTATTTT. This encodes CASSVGIAGGSDTQYF.

This chain connects TRBV5-6 to TRBJ1-2; weak D call: TRBD1 (5 bases). Germline V CDR1 and CDR2: SGHDT, YYEEEE. V was shortened by 0 bases and J by 5 bases, with 14 bases between the two germline ends. This CDR3 is built from 15 residues. The CDR3 loop reads CASSLDQGGKYGYTF. In nucleotides, the CDR3 is TGTGCCAGCAGCTTGGACCAGGGAGGAAAGTATGGCTACACCTTC.

The rearrangement uses TRBV24-1 and TRBJ2-2; 8 nucleotides match TRBD1. CDR3 length equals 15 residues. Germline loops: CDR1 KGHDR, CDR2 SFDVKD. The trim removed 7 bases at V and 3 bases at J, leaving 6 bases unmatched. The CDR3 coding sequence is TGTGCCACCAGGAAGGGGACAGGTCACACCGGGGAGCTGTTTTTT. This encodes CATRKGTGHTGELFF.

In this sample, this clone turned up once. The genes are TRBV4-1 and TRBJ2-4, with 7 bases identical to TRBD2. The V gene's germline CDR1 is MGHRA and CDR2 YSYEKL. There are 18 residues in the CDR3. Losses at the gene ends were 1 base for V and 3 bases for J; bases not matched to a gene: 12. CDR3 protein: CASSQGLRGGPSKNIQYF. The CDR3 coding sequence is TGCGCCAGCAGCCAAGGGCTTCGCGGGGGTCCCAGCAAAAACATTCAGTACTTC.

V usage is TRBV18 and J usage is TRBJ2-7; D not resolved. Germline CDR1 reads KGHSH; CDR2 reads LQKENI. Trimming pared 0 bases from V and 3 bases from J, leaving 12 bases between. The CDR3 contains 15 residues. The CDR3 region is CASSPPSVERYEQYF. In DNA form, the CDR3 reads TGTGCCAGCTCACCACCGTCAGTAGAGCGCTACGAGCAGTACTTC.

The rearrangement joins TRBV7-6 to TRBJ1-4; TRBD1 is a possible D gene (5 bases). V was shortened by 4 bases and J by 2 bases, with 14 bases between the two germline ends. The length of the CDR3 is 16 residues. The germline V gene encodes CDR1 SGHVS and CDR2 FNYEAQ. As DNA, the CDR3 is TGTGCCAGCAGCTCCCGGGCCCCAGGGACTAATGAAAAACTGTTTTTT. It is translated as CASSSRAPGTNEKLFF.

The chain carries TRBV27 and TRBJ2-6; 7 bases are shared with TRBD1. After removal of 7 bases from V and 0 bases from J, the junction contained 9 bases not matched to a gene. Per the germline V gene, CDR1 is MNHEY and CDR2 is SMNVEV (reference sequence). CDR3 length: 17 amino acids. CDR3 loop: CASKGGQANSGANVLTF. The DNA for the CDR3 is TGTGCCAGCAAGGGCGGACAGGCGAACTCTGGGGCCAACGTCCTGACTTTC.

This clone was observed a single time. This chain uses TRBV7-2 with TRBJ2-3; TRBD2 agrees at 8 bases. Trimming cost V 5 bases and J 3 bases; bases outside gene matches: 4. CDR3 length equals 14 residues. The V gene's germline CDR1 is SGHTA and CDR2 FQGNSA. The CDR3 loop is CASSTGLVTDTQYF. CDR3 nucleotide sequence: TGTGCCAGCAGCACGGGACTAGTGACAGATACGCAGTATTTT.

This clone has just a few counts. The chain is built from TRBV19 and TRBJ2-2, with a tentative D call TRBD2 (5 bases). The CDR3 spans 15 residues. Germline V gives CDR1 LNHDA, CDR2 SQIVND (reference sequence). The V end lost 4 bases, the J end lost 1 base, and 10 bases lay between the germline ends. CDR3 coding DNA: TGTGCCAGTAGTAACGCGGACTTGAACACCGGGGAGCTGTTTTTT. Translation gives CASSNADLNTGELFF.